This is a list of T cell receptor beta chains from one sample in a study of blood T cell repertoires in COVID-19. Profiled with immunoSEQ multiplex PCR; TCRdb holds only in-frame clones, not every one. In the table there are hundreds of thousands of clones, 80% to 90% of which are singletons. The sequencing input was PBMCs or T cells enriched from blood (not recorded which). These receptors were taken from a woman aged 40 to 50 with acute COVID-19. Each CDR3 is given with its conserved first and last residue. The D gene is left open where the match is weak. Only part of the rows carry a size: once, few, many, or a class if the clone is expanded.

abundance	d_gene	v_gene	j_gene	CDR3nt	CDR3aa
NA	NA	TRBV6-5	TRBJ2-3	TGTGCCAGCAGTTCTCCCAGGGGCCGGGATACAGATACGCAGTATTTT	CASSSPRGRDTDTQYF
NA	NA	TRBV19	TRBJ2-7	TGTGCCAGTAGTATAGTGGGCAGTACCTACGAGCAGTACTTC	CASSIVGSTYEQYF
NA	TRBD2	TRBV2	TRBJ2-2	TGTGCCAGCAGTGGAGCGGGAGTTGGGGAGCTGTTTTTT	CASSGAGVGELFF
few	NA	TRBV7-8	TRBJ1-3	TGTGCCAGCAGCTCAGACGACATCTCTGGAAACACCATATATTTT	CASSSDDISGNTIYF
NA	NA	TRBV7-3	TRBJ2-2	TGTGCCAGCAGCTTTCCGGGAGAAGGGGAGCTGTTTTTT	CASSFPGEGELFF
NA	NA	TRBV6-5	TRBJ2-4	TGTGCCAGCAGTTACTCGACGGGTGGCATTCAGTACTTC	CASSYSTGGIQYF
NA	NA	TRBV18	TRBJ2-5	TGTGCCAGCTCACGGGGCCCTCCCCCCCAAGAGACCCAGTACTTC	CASSRGPPPQETQYF
NA	NA	TRBV28	TRBJ2-6	TGTGCCAGCATTTCCCAATCTGGGGCCAACGTCCTGACTTTC	CASISQSGANVLTF
NA	TRBD2	TRBV12-3/TRBV12-4	TRBJ2-3	TGTGCCAGCAGTCGGGACTACACAGATACGCAGTATTTT	CASSRDYTDTQYF
NA	TRBD1	TRBV28	TRBJ2-7	TGTGCCAGCAGAGGACAGGGCGGACAGGGAGCGGTGCAGTACTTC	CASRGQGGQGAVQYF
NA	TRBD1	TRBV7-9	TRBJ2-7	TGTGCCAGCAGCACAGGGGCGAGCTCCTACGAGCAGTACTTC	CASSTGASSYEQYF
NA	NA	TRBV6-5	TRBJ2-7	TGTGCCAGCAGTTATAGGGGGGAGCAGTACTTC	CASSYRGEQYF
NA	NA	TRBV3-1/TRBV3-2	TRBJ2-6	TGTGCCAGCAGCCCCCTGGGGCTGGGGGCCAACGTCCTGACTTTC	CASSPLGLGANVLTF
NA	NA	TRBV9	TRBJ1-1	TGTGCCAGCAGCGTTATCCCCGGGAACACTGAAGCTTTCTTT	CASSVIPGNTEAFF
NA	NA	TRBV5-1	TRBJ2-2	TGCGCCAGCAGCTTGGGACAGACGAACACCGGGGAGCTGTTTTTT	CASSLGQTNTGELFF
few	NA	TRBV29-1	TRBJ1-1	TGCAGCGTTGTGAGCGAGCGAGGCACTGAAGCTTTCTTT	CSVVSERGTEAFF
NA	TRBD1	TRBV28	TRBJ1-1	TGTGCCAGCAGACCAGGGGGAAACTGGGGTGAAGCTTTCTTT	CASRPGGNWGEAFF
once	NA	TRBV28	TRBJ2-1	TGTGCCAGCAGTTTAAATACGAGGAGCGGGACATATAATGAGCAGTTCTTC	CASSLNTRSGTYNEQFF
NA	NA	TRBV3-1/TRBV3-2	TRBJ2-1	TGTGCCAGCAGCCAAGATTTTGCGGGCAATGAGCAGTTCTTC	CASSQDFAGNEQFF
NA	NA	TRBV12-3/TRBV12-4	TRBJ2-1	TGTGCCAGCAGTCTAACCAATGAGCAGTTCTTC	CASSLTNEQFF
NA	NA	TRBV19	TRBJ2-1	TGTGCCAGTAGTATGGGTAGGAGCTCCTACAATGAGCAGTTCTTC	CASSMGRSSYNEQFF
NA	TRBD1	TRBV28	TRBJ1-6	TGTGCCAGCAGTTCCGGACAGGGCCATTCACCCCTCCACTTT	CASSSGQGHSPLHF
NA	NA	TRBV30	TRBJ1-5	TGTGCCTGGAGTGCGGGAAGCAATCAGCCCCAGCATTTT	CAWSAGSNQPQHF